What follows are 10 T cell receptor beta chains derived from one specimen sequenced in a study of blood T cell repertoires in COVID-19. The protocol was immunoSEQ multiplex PCR, while the TCRdb copy is restricted to in-frame clones and leaves out a portion. The sample records 55,000 to 75,000 clones, roughly 91% being singletons. The sequenced sample was peripheral blood. Source of these receptors: a man in his 60s with acute or convalescent COVID-19.

The chain recombines TRBV3-1 (or the pseudogene TRBV3-2) with TRBJ2-7; weak D call: TRBD1 (5 bases). The germline V gene has CDR1 LGHDT and CDR2 YNNKEL (reference sequence). Trimming pared 2 bases from V and 5 bases from J, leaving 13 bases between. There are 14 residues in the CDR3. The CDR3, as DNA: TGTGCCAGCAGCCAATTGGACCTGGGGCACGAGCAGTACTTC. Its translation: CASSQLDLGHEQYF.

J is TRBJ2-3 and V is TRBV5-1; the D gene is possibly TRBD1 (5 bases). This CDR3 region has 17 residues. V was cut by 6 bases and J by 2 bases, with 22 bases left in between. The germline V gene has CDR1 SGHRS and CDR2 YFSETQ. The CDR3 loop is CASKSLRGGKITDTQYF. CDR3 in DNA: TGCGCCAGCAAATCACTTAGGGGCGGCAAGATCACAGATACGCAGTATTTT.

The CDR3 here is CASSLGGEFQPQHF. The CDR3 bases are TGTGCCAGCAGCTTAGGAGGAGAATTTCAGCCCCAGCATTTT. The chain uses TRBV7-8 and TRBJ1-5; no definite D call. V was shortened by 1 base and J by 6 bases, with 10 bases between the two germline ends. The CDR3 consists of 14 residues. Per the germline V gene, CDR1 is SGHVS and CDR2 is FQNEAQ.

This clone appeared a few times. This sequence joins TRBV24-1 and TRBJ2-1; 11 bases map to TRBD1. The CDR3 loop spans 16 amino acids. The V and J ends lost 4 bases and 3 bases, in that order; junction bases with no gene match: 4. The V gene's germline CDR1 is KGHDR and CDR2 SFDVKD. The CDR3 nucleotides are TGTGCCACCAGTGACCCGGGACAGGGGGGCTACAATGAGCAGTTCTTC. This sequence encodes CATSDPGQGGYNEQFF.

V usage is TRBV6-4 and J usage is TRBJ1-5; TRBD1 matches at 8 bases. The CDR3 covers 13 residues. V lost 3 bases, J lost 5 bases, and 0 bases stayed unmatched. Germline CDR1 and CDR2: MRHNA and SNTAGT. Written as DNA, the CDR3 is TGTGCCAGCAGTGAACAGGGGGATCAGCCCCAGCATTTT. Translated, it gives CASSEQGDQPQHF.

This clone came up once. The rearrangement links TRBV2 to TRBJ2-7; maybe TRBD1 (8 bases). The V and J ends lost 6 bases and 1 base respectively, with 13 bases between them. CDR1 SNHLY and CDR2 FYNNEI come from the germline V gene. CDR3 length: 14 amino acids. The CDR3: CASRTGGASYEQYF. The CDR3 region has the DNA TGTGCCAGCAGAACAGGGGGGGCATCCTACGAGCAGTACTTC.

The genes are TRBV18 and TRBJ2-2; 7 nucleotides align to TRBD2. Germline V gene sequence: CDR1 KGHSH, CDR2 LQKENI. V was clipped by 0 bases and J by 6 bases; unmatched bases: 7. The CDR3 sequence is 16 residues long. The CDR3 is CASSPPVGTNSGELFF. CDR3 sequence (DNA): TGTGCCAGCTCACCACCGGTCGGGACTAACTCCGGGGAGCTGTTTTTT.

The chain couples TRBV4-1 to TRBJ2-7; the match to TRBD1 covers 8 bases. The germline V gene has CDR1 MGHRA and CDR2 YSYEKL. The CDR3 totals 17 residues. V was clipped by 3 bases and J by 5 bases; unmatched bases: 15. Here the CDR3 DNA reads TGCGCCAGCAGCCAGCCCCGCGGACAGGGATCTCGCCACGAGCAGTACTTC. Its protein is CASSQPRGQGSRHEQYF.

This clone has a single count. This chain joins TRBV25-1 and TRBJ2-5; D call uncertain. The CDR3 is 14 amino acids. The germline gives CDR1 MGHDK, CDR2 SYGVNS. Deletions cut 5 bases from V and 7 bases from J, with 17 bases between. The CDR3 here is CASSYPGPHGTQYF. CDR3 nucleotide sequence: TGTGCCAGCAGTTACCCGGGTCCTCACGGGACCCAGTACTTC.

The V gene is TRBV29-1, the J gene TRBJ1-4, with D tentatively TRBD1 (6 bases). CDR3 length: 15 amino acids. The V end lost 5 bases, the J end lost 0 bases, and 13 bases lay between the germline ends. Germline V gene sequence: CDR1 SQVTM, CDR2 ANQGSEA. The CDR3 region is CSVSVGGPTNEKLFF. In DNA, the CDR3 is TGCAGCGTTTCAGTAGGGGGTCCAACTAATGAAAAACTGTTTTTT.